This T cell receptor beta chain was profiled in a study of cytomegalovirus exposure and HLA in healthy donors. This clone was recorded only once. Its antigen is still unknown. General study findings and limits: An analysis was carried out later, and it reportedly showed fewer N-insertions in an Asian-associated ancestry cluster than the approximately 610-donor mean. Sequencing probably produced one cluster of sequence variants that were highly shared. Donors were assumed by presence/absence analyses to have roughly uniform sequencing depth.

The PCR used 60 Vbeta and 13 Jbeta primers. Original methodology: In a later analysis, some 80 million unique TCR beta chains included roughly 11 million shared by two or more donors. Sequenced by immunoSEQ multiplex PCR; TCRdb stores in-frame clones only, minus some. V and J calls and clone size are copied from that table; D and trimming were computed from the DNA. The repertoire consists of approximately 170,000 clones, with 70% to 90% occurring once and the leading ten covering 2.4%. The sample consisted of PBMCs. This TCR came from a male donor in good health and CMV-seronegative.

The CDR3 DNA is TGTGCCAGCAGCTTAGAGGGACAGGGCTACGAGCAGTACTTC. It is translated as CASSLEGQGYEQYF. The rearrangement uses TRBV7-6 and TRBJ2-7; 9 bases are a match to TRBD1. V shed 1 base, J shed 3 bases, and the junction held 1 base outside the gene matches. The germline gives CDR1 SGHVS, CDR2 FNYEAQ. The CDR3 spans 14 residues.